This record covers a single T cell receptor beta chain. The sample belongs to a study of blood T cell repertoires in COVID-19. Germline V gene data show CDR1 as LNHDA and CDR2 as SQIVND (reference sequence). The CDR3 consists of 17 residues. Trimming took 5 bases from V and 2 from J; bases not matched to a gene: 11. Profiling relied on immunoSEQ multiplex PCR, and the TCRdb table lists in-frame clones only, not all of them. The sample holds 200,000 or so clones; under 90% are singletons and the top ten take around 2%. What was sequenced was PBMCs or T cells enriched from blood (not recorded which). This sequence originates from a man between 60 and 75 years old who had recovered from COVID-19. The chain couples TRBV19 to TRBJ2-7; 11 bases align to TRBD2. The CDR3 nucleotides read TGTGCCAGTAGTCCGCCCCTGACTAGCGGGACTACCTACGAGCAGTACTTC. Protein: CASSPPLTSGTTYEQYF.